One sample yielded the 15 T cell receptor beta chains listed below, sequenced in a study of blood T cells in healthy people across ages (dated by TCRdb to the mid-2010s). The library was generated by 5' RACE. Sequenced using an Illumina HiSeq 2500. A second PCR of about 6 to 11 cycles was performed with a sample-barcoded 5' primer and a J-beta primer mix. TCRdb applied fastp at Q25 and MiXCR to the public reads, then kept only in-frame beta chains. For every CDR3 protein sequence, its rows merge into one entry that carries the most common genes and DNA. In all, the sample holds about 1,400,000 distinct CDR3 sequences, and roughly 40% of those were seen once. 7% to 9% of the sample belongs to the ten largest clones. Sequencing was performed on blood. The receptors were gathered from a woman between 18 and 29 years old in good health.

This clonotype was detected a few times. The chain is built from TRBV7-2 and TRBJ2-7; D gene unclear. The V gene lost 3 bases and the J gene lost 7 bases, with 16 bases spanning the gap. CDR3 length equals 14 residues. CDR1 is SGHTA, CDR2 FQGNSA, per germline. The CDR3: CASSFPDPPREQYF. The CDR3, as DNA: TGTGCCAGCAGCTTCCCTGACCCGCCTCGGGAGCAGTACTTC.

This chain uses TRBV15 with TRBJ1-1, with D unclear. Looked up from germline, CDR1 is LNHNV and CDR2 is YYDKDF (reference sequence). The V end lost 5 bases, the J end lost 1 base, and 11 bases lay between the germline ends. The CDR3 extends over 14 amino acids. The CDR3 DNA reads TGTGCCACCAGCCTTGGGCTTCCGAACACTGAAGCTTTCTTT. It specifies CATSLGLPNTEAFF. The full variable domain, rest sourced from reference TRBV15 and TRBJ1-1, is DAMVIQNPRYQVTQFGKPVTLSCSQTLNHNVMYWYQQKSSQAPKLLFHYYDKDFNNEADTPDNFQSRRPNTSFCFLDIRSPGLGDTAMYLCATSLGLPNTEAFFGQGTRLTVV.

This chain joins TRBV27 and TRBJ2-5; no reliable D call. This CDR3 spans 14 amino acids. The V end was cut by 5 bases, the J end by 5 bases, with 15 bases between. Germline loops: CDR1 MNHEY, CDR2 SMNVEV (reference sequence). CDR3 nucleotides: TGTGCCAGCAGTGCCCCCGAGGTTCCGGAGACCCAGTACTTC. Its translation is CASSAPEVPETQYF.

The rearrangement links TRBV7-9 to TRBJ2-3; D may be TRBD2 (6 bases). The germline gives CDR1 SEHNR, CDR2 FQNEAQ (reference sequence). The V end was cut by 2 bases, the J end by 1 base, with 10 bases between. The CDR3 is 15 residues long. The CDR3 here is CASSLHPSGTDTQYF. CDR3 coding DNA: TGTGCCAGCAGCTTACATCCTAGCGGCACAGATACGCAGTATTTT.

Comments on this clonotype: The germline gene is not matched at one end of the junction; a read error may be the cause. The genes are TRBV4-1 and TRBJ2-3; 14 bases agree with TRBD2. Germline CDR1 reads MGHRA; CDR2 reads YSYEKL. The CDR3 consists of 17 residues. The CDR3 bases are TGCGCCAGCAGCCTCCGGACTAGCGGGGGGAGCACAGATGCGCAGTATTTT. It specifies CASSLRTSGGSTDAQYF.

This clonotype was observed a handful of times. V and J are TRBV12-3 or TRBV12-4 and TRBJ2-1; D uncertain. The V and J ends lost 6 bases and 9 bases respectively, with 9 bases between them. The CDR3 has 11 residues. The CDR3 sequence: CASREVGEQFF. The CDR3 nucleotides read TGTGCCAGCAGGGAAGTCGGTGAGCAGTTCTTC.

V gene TRBV7-9 combines with J gene TRBJ2-3, with D possibly TRBD2 on 5 matching bases. The germline gives CDR1 SEHNR, CDR2 FQNEAQ (reference sequence). V lost 2 bases and J lost 4, with 10 bases in between. The CDR3 is 14 amino acids. The CDR3 region has the DNA TGTGCCAGCAGCTTAATGCTAGCAGCAGATACGCAGTATTTT. This translates into CASSLMLAADTQYF.

Concerning this clonotype itself: A junction boundary mismatches the germline segment, possibly from a read error. The chain employs TRBV6-5 and TRBJ2-1; 7 bases agree with TRBD1. This CDR3 has 13 residues. CDR1 and CDR2 (germline): MNHEY, SVGAGI. Written as DNA, the CDR3 is TGTACCAGCCGGACAGGAGTCTACAATGAGCAGTTCTTC. Translated: CTSRTGVYNEQFF.

A few counts support this clonotype. CDR3 bases: TGTGCCAGCGGACGGCTAGCGAATAGCTCCTACGAGCAGTACTTC. This encodes CASGRLANSSYEQYF. The V gene is TRBV7-9, the J gene TRBJ2-7, with D possibly matching TRBD2 (6 bases). There are 15 residues in the CDR3. Per germline, CDR1 SEHNR and CDR2 FQNEAQ (reference sequence). The V end lost 8 bases, the J end lost 0 bases, and 17 bases lay between the germline ends.

This clonotype was observed many times. This chain connects TRBV6-5 to TRBJ2-7; a possible D gene is TRBD1 (6 bases). Germline V CDR1 and CDR2: MNHEY, SVGAGI. V was cut by 4 bases and J by 4 bases, with 20 bases left in between. This CDR3 has 16 amino acids. Here the CDR3 DNA reads TGTGCCAGCAGTTCACCTCAGACAGGTCACCGATACGAGCAGTACTTC. It is translated as CASSSPQTGHRYEQYF.

In this sample, this clonotype turned up a few times. V gene TRBV20-1 combines with J gene TRBJ2-1; D is undetermined. V lost 3 bases, J lost 12 bases, and 15 bases lay in between. Germline-derived CDR1 and CDR2 are DFQATT and SNEGSKA (reference sequence). The CDR3 spans 12 residues. CDR3 sequence reads: CSASRSYGVQFF. The CDR3 DNA sequence: TGCAGTGCTAGTCGGTCCTACGGTGTGCAGTTCTTC.

The rearrangement joins TRBV27 to TRBJ1-5; maybe TRBD1 (5 bases). Trimming left V 2 bases short and J 2 bases short, with 10 bases between. This CDR3 spans 15 amino acids. CDR1 is MNHEY and CDR2 is SMNVEV in the germline V gene (reference sequence). DNA for the CDR3: TGTGCCAGCAGTTTAGAGGCAGGGCGCAATCAGCCCCAGCATTTT. Encoded protein: CASSLEAGRNQPQHF.

The chain links TRBV7-9 to TRBJ2-1, with D possibly being TRBD2 (6 bases). Per germline, CDR1 SEHNR and CDR2 FQNEAQ (reference sequence). The CDR3 has 16 residues. V was shortened by 7 bases and J by 6 bases, with 22 bases between the two germline ends. CDR3 loop: CASTPEWGEEGNEQFF. CDR3 DNA: TGTGCCAGCACCCCCGAGTGGGGGGAGGAAGGCAATGAGCAGTTCTTC.

This chain links TRBV4-3 with TRBJ2-2; D remains unclear. V was trimmed by 4 bases and J by 0 bases, leaving 15 bases between them. Germline assignment: CDR1 LGHNA and CDR2 YSLEER. CDR3 length: 17 amino acids. The CDR3 sequence is CASSPSQGYANTGELFF. The CDR3 DNA reads TGCGCCAGCAGCCCTTCCCAAGGGTATGCGAACACCGGGGAGCTGTTTTTT.

This clonotype was seen only a few times. The genes are TRBV6-5 and TRBJ2-5; TRBD1 might be the D (6 bases). The last part of the DNA fits TRBJ2-7 better; the J call may be wrong. CDR3 length: 14 residues. Germline V gene data show CDR1 as MNHEY and CDR2 as SVGAGI. CDR3 DNA: TGTGCCAGCAGTATCGGACAGAAAAACTACGAGCAGTACTTC. Its translation: CASSIGQKNYEQYF.